This record concerns one T cell receptor beta chain sequence. Its antigen is unknown. This entry belongs to a study of OX40 agonist ivuxolimab in advanced cancers. Study background: Eligibility admitted prior anti-PD-1, anti-PD-L1 or anti-CTLA-4 therapy; 40% had some. Three patients, one with hepatocellular carcinoma and two with cutaneous melanoma, responded partially. Study outcomes and limitations: There was clonal expansion of CD4+ and CD8+ blood T cells by week 6 at 0.1 to 3.0 mg/kg.

At cycle 4 day 1, cycle 7 day 1, and baseline, blood was sampled. Only in-frame clones appear in the TCRdb table, and some are missing; sequencing was by immunoSEQ multiplex PCR. The sample holds more than 30,000 clones, 70% to 85% seen once. J gave up 7 bases and V 7 bases, and 10 bases lay outside the gene matches. Per germline, CDR1 SGHAT and CDR2 FQNNGV. The CDR3 consists of 15 residues. This specimen consisted of CD4+ or CD8+ T cells sorted from blood, obtained in a trial of the OX40 agonist ivuxolimab. This TCR derives from an adult with an advanced solid tumor such as melanoma, head and neck, liver or kidney cancer. V is TRBV11-2 and J is TRBJ2-2; TRBD1 aligns across 9 bases. CDR3 DNA: TGTGCCAGCACCTCACAGGGGGCACTTGGCGGGGAGCTGTTTTTT. Translated: CASTSQGALGGELFF.